The 30 T cell receptor beta chains below come from one sample, sequenced in a study of T cells after yellow fever vaccination. TCRdb called the 5' RACE reads again in MiXCR, with one record for every CDR3 protein. In the table there are about 500,000 distinct CDR3 sequences, about 15% of which are singletons. The starting material was PBMCs, obtained about 5 days after the first yellow fever vaccination. The receptors originated from a man aged 18 to 30 who received the YFV17D yellow fever vaccine.

The rearrangement joins TRBV21-1 to TRBJ1-2; the listed D gene, TRBD1, was not tested against the DNA. TRBV21-1 is deemed a pseudogene. The CDR3 has 12 amino acids. In DNA, the CDR3 is TGTGCCAGCAGACAGGGTTCGTGGGGCTACACCTTC. It yields the protein CASRQGSWGYTF.

A word on this clonotype: One end of the junction fails to match germline, which may point to a read error. The chain uses TRBV19 and TRBJ2-7; no firm D call. The CDR3 spans 17 residues. Germline CDR1 and CDR2: LNHDA and SQIVND (reference sequence). The CDR3: CTSSMFSEERPLRKQYF. The CDR3 bases are TGTACCAGTAGTATGTTTTCTGAGGAACGGCCCCTAAGGAAACAGTACTTC.

This chain links TRBV27 with TRBJ1-2; 9 bases are shared with TRBD1. Trimming took 3 bases from V and 3 from J; bases not matched to a gene: 8. This CDR3 spans 16 amino acids. CDR1 and CDR2 (germline): MNHEY, SMNVEV (reference sequence). CDR3 coding DNA: TGTGCCAGCAGTTTCTCCCAAGGACAGGGGCACTATGGCTACACCTTC. The encoded protein is CASSFSQGQGHYGYTF.

In this sample, this clonotype turned up many times. V and J are TRBV7-9 and TRBJ2-1, with unresolved D. V was clipped by 5 bases and J by 7 bases, with 9 bases between them. Per germline, CDR1 SEHNR and CDR2 FQNEAQ (reference sequence). There are 12 residues in the CDR3. The CDR3 bases are TGTGCCAGCAGCGTTGGGCCGAATGAGCAGTTCTTC. Encoded protein: CASSVGPNEQFF.

The sample holds a few counts of this clonotype. The V and J genes are TRBV5-1 and TRBJ2-7, with D perhaps given as TRBD1 or TRBD2 (6 bases each). Germline V CDR1 and CDR2: SGHRS, YFSETQ. This CDR3 has 14 amino acids. V shed 1 base and J shed 5 bases, with 13 bases lying between them. CDR3 region: CASSLWGAQNEQYV. In DNA, the CDR3 is TGCGCCAGCAGCTTGTGGGGGGCGCAGAACGAGCAGTACGTC.

The chain recombines TRBV5-1 with TRBJ2-7, with D possibly being TRBD1 (6 bases). The V gene lost 0 bases and the J gene lost 3 bases, with 10 bases spanning the gap. The CDR3 extends over 14 amino acids. Germline-derived CDR1 and CDR2 are SGHRS and YFSETQ. In nucleotides, the CDR3 is TGCGCCAGCAGCTTGGGGCAGGGGTTCTACGAGCAGTACTTC. Amino acid sequence: CASSLGQGFYEQYF.

This rearrangement joins TRBV6-2 or TRBV6-3 to TRBJ2-3, with 7 bases identical to TRBD2. V was clipped by 7 bases and J by 6 bases; unmatched bases: 10. This CDR3 contains 14 residues. Germline loops: CDR1 MNHEY, CDR2 SVGEGT. DNA for the CDR3: TGTGCCAGCACGATGCGGGGGTTTTGGGATACGCAGTATTTT. It is translated as CASTMRGFWDTQYF.

The CDR3, as DNA: TGCGCCAGCAGCCCCCCGGGATTTGAAGCTTTCTTT. It codes for CASSPPGFEAFF. The genes are TRBV4-1 and TRBJ1-1; D is ambiguous. CDR3 length: 12 amino acids. Per the germline V gene, CDR1 is MGHRA and CDR2 is YSYEKL. Trimming shortened V by 4 bases and J by 7 bases, and 10 bases separated the two germline ends.

In this sample, this clonotype turned up a few times. V gene TRBV6-1 combines with J gene TRBJ1-1, with D perhaps matching TRBD1 (6 bases). This CDR3 contains 14 residues. Trimming removed 11 bases at V and 4 bases at J, with 20 bases between. Per germline, CDR1 MNHNS and CDR2 SASEGT. CDR3 DNA: TGTGCCTCTCGGGGGGGGGCGATCGGCACTGAAGCTTTCTTT. It translates to CASRGGAIGTEAFF.

This clonotype was counted a few times. V is TRBV10-2 and J is TRBJ2-3, with 9 positions matching TRBD1. The CDR3 spans 14 residues. V lost 5 bases to trimming and J lost 5 bases; unmatched junction nucleotides: 5. CDR1 WSHSY and CDR2 SAAADI come from the germline V gene. The CDR3 coding sequence is TGCGCCAGCAGTCTGGACAGGGGCTTAGATACGCAGTATTTT. It translates to CASSLDRGLDTQYF.

The chain carries TRBV9 and TRBJ2-2, with 8 bases that match TRBD2. The CDR3 extends over 18 amino acids. Germline lookup yields CDR1 SGDLS and CDR2 YYNGEE. V shed 0 bases, J shed 4 bases, and the junction held 11 bases outside the gene matches. The CDR3 nucleotides read TGTGCCAGCAGCGTAGCAAAGCGGGGGCCCCTAGTCACCGGGGAGCTGTTTTTT. It codes for CASSVAKRGPLVTGELFF.

The table lists this clonotype with many counts. The CDR3 DNA sequence: TGTGCCATCAGTGGGGACCAGGGCTCCGAGCAGTACTTC. The encoded protein is CAISGDQGSEQYF. The J gene is TRBJ2-7, the V gene TRBV10-3; TRBD1 or TRBD2 may be the D gene (5 bases each). Germline V lookup: CDR1 ENHRY, CDR2 SYGVKD. V gave up 4 bases and J gave up 6 bases, with 13 bases separating them. The CDR3 has 13 amino acids.

The CDR3 DNA reads as TGTGCCAGCAGCACGGGCGATGAGCAGTTCTTC. Translation: CASSTGDEQFF. V usage is TRBV9 and J usage is TRBJ2-1, with unresolved D. V lost 4 bases, J lost 8 bases, and 7 bases lay in between. From germline, CDR1 is SGDLS and CDR2 YYNGEE. The CDR3 totals 11 residues.

This clonotype has only a few counts. This chain joins TRBV3-1 and TRBJ2-5; 11 positions match TRBD2. Germline V gene sequence: CDR1 LGHDT, CDR2 YNNKEL (reference sequence). V shed 3 bases and J 5 bases; nucleotides not matched to a gene: 5. The CDR3 covers 15 residues. Here the CDR3 DNA reads TGTGCCAGCAGCCATAGCGGGGGGGCCAGGGAGACCCAGTACTTC. Its translation: CASSHSGGARETQYF.

The V gene is TRBV5-4, the J gene TRBJ2-3; 14 bases agree with TRBD2. J gave up 1 base and V 5 bases, and 6 bases lay outside the gene matches. Germline CDR1 is SGHNT and CDR2 is YYREEE (reference sequence). The CDR3 extends over 17 amino acids. This CDR3 is CASRRGTSGGRTDTQYF. The CDR3 DNA reads as TGTGCCAGCAGGAGGGGGACTAGCGGGGGCCGCACAGATACGCAGTATTTT.

This clonotype was observed a few times. V usage is TRBV7-2 and J usage is TRBJ2-7; no definite D call. V was shortened by 0 bases and J by 5 bases, with 11 bases between the two germline ends. CDR3 size: 14 residues. Germline V gene sequence: CDR1 SGHTA, CDR2 FQGNSA. CDR3 in DNA: TGTGCCAGCAGCTTAGCCGGCAGAAAGAACGAGCAGTACTTC. Translation gives CASSLAGRKNEQYF.

This clonotype appeared a few times. The rearrangement joins TRBV10-3 to TRBJ1-3; tentative D call: TRBD1 (5 bases). This CDR3 has 12 amino acids. Trimming pared 11 bases from V and 3 bases from J, leaving 11 bases between. Germline lookup yields CDR1 ENHRY and CDR2 SYGVKD. Here the CDR3 reads CAGGTIGNTIYF. The DNA for the CDR3 is TGTGCCGGCGGGACGATTGGAAACACCATATATTTT.

The CDR3 region is CASSLTREYEQYF. The CDR3 nucleotides read TGTGCCAGCAGCTTAACCAGGGAGTACGAGCAGTACTTC. This chain uses TRBV7-3 with TRBJ2-7; D is tentatively TRBD1 or TRBD2 (5 bases each). Germline CDR1 and CDR2: SGHTA and FQGTGA. V lost 0 bases and J 4 bases, leaving 7 bases between the germline ends. This CDR3 contains 13 residues.

This clonotype showed up many times. V and J are TRBV6-1 and TRBJ2-5; D is unclear. Germline values: CDR1 MNHNS, CDR2 SASEGT. Trimming shortened V by 1 base and J by 1 base, and 7 bases separated the two germline ends. This CDR3 has 14 residues. This chain's CDR3 is CASSEGNGQETQYF. The CDR3 nucleotides read TGTGCCAGCAGTGAAGGAAACGGCCAAGAGACCCAGTACTTC.

V is TRBV9 and J is TRBJ2-2; D not certain. Between the trimmed V and J ends, which lost 0 bases and 5 bases, there was a span of 5 bases. This CDR3 is 13 amino acids long. The germline V gene has CDR1 SGDLS and CDR2 YYNGEE. CDR3 loop: CASSVEVTGELFF. The DNA for the CDR3 is TGTGCCAGCAGCGTAGAGGTAACCGGGGAGCTGTTTTTT.

The rearrangement uses TRBV3-1 and TRBJ2-3; 8 bases align to TRBD2. CDR1 is LGHDT and CDR2 is YNNKEL in the germline V gene (reference sequence). The CDR3 runs 15 residues. The V gene end was trimmed by 4 bases and the J gene end by 6 bases; junction bases not matched to a gene: 9. The CDR3 sequence is CASSPPGLGPDTQYF. Written as DNA, the CDR3 is TGTGCCAGCAGCCCTCCGGGACTAGGGCCCGATACGCAGTATTTT.

This clonotype occurred a few times. The gene calls are TRBV20-1 and TRBJ2-7, with TRBD2 as a possible D gene (5 bases). V shed 3 bases and J shed 0 bases, with 12 bases lying between them. Germline CDR1 DFQATT, CDR2 SNEGSKA (reference sequence). The CDR3 is 14 residues long. The CDR3 bases are TGCAGTGCTAGGGGAGATGCGGGCTCCTACGAGCAGTACTTC. Its protein product is CSARGDAGSYEQYF.

The table lists this clonotype with many counts. The gene calls are TRBV7-2 and TRBJ2-3, with 8 bases aligning to TRBD1. Losses at the gene ends were 5 bases for V and 3 bases for J; bases not matched to a gene: 4. This CDR3 has 14 amino acids. Looked up from germline, CDR1 is SGHTA and CDR2 is FQGNSA. Here the CDR3 reads CASSTGQGTDTQYF. The CDR3 region has the DNA TGTGCCAGCAGCACCGGACAGGGTACAGATACGCAGTATTTT.

J is TRBJ2-3 and V is TRBV2, with TRBD1 as a possible D gene (6 bases). Germline V gene lookup returns CDR1 SNHLY and CDR2 FYNNEI. The CDR3 runs to 16 residues. Between the trimmed V and J ends, which lost 6 bases and 4 bases, there was a span of 20 bases. CDR3 in amino acids: CASRSPRDMLSDTQYF. CDR3 sequence (DNA): TGTGCCAGCAGGAGCCCCCGGGACATGTTATCAGATACGCAGTATTTT. The whole variable domain, filled in from reference TRBV2 and TRBJ2-3, reads EPEVTQTPSHQVTQMGQEVILRCVPISNHLYFYWYRQILGQKVEFLVSFYNNEISEKSEIFDDQFSVERPDGSNFTLKIRSTKLEDSAMYFCASRSPRDMLSDTQYFGPGTRLTVL.

The CDR3 bases are TGCAGTGCTAGAGCCCATAACATGAACACTGAAGCTTTCTTT. It specifies CSARAHNMNTEAFF. The chain recombines TRBV20-1 with TRBJ1-1; D remains ambiguous. In germline, CDR1 is DFQATT, CDR2 SNEGSKA (reference sequence). The CDR3 is made up of 14 amino acids. The germline V and J ends were trimmed by 1 base and 0 bases, with 9 bases remaining between them.

This clonotype was counted ten times or more. J is TRBJ1-3 and V is TRBV7-2; unclear D gene. The CDR3 has 13 residues. Between the trimmed V and J ends, which lost 5 bases and 4 bases, there was a span of 9 bases. CDR1 and CDR2 (germline): SGHTA, FQGNSA. In DNA form, the CDR3 reads TGTGCCAGCAGCCATACAGCGGGAAACACCATATATTTT. Its translation is CASSHTAGNTIYF.

This clonotype occurred a few times. The chain uses TRBV9 and TRBJ2-2, with 10 positions matching TRBD2. Germline V gene data show CDR1 as SGDLS and CDR2 as YYNGEE. V was pared by 4 bases and J by 6 bases, with 15 bases of the junction left unmatched. CDR3 length equals 18 residues. CDR3 bases: TGTGCCAGCAGCCCACAACTAGCGGGACTAGTGTTCTCCGGGGAGCTGTTTTTT. Amino acids: CASSPQLAGLVFSGELFF.

This clonotype was seen a few times. The chain couples TRBV27 to TRBJ2-3; 8 positions match TRBD2. Germline assignment: CDR1 MNHEY and CDR2 SMNVEV (reference sequence). The trim removed 5 bases at V and 2 bases at J, leaving 12 bases unmatched. This CDR3 has 17 residues. The CDR3, as DNA: TGTGCCAGCAGTCCCGTCGGGGGGGGCGGGCCCACAGATACGCAGTATTTT. Its translation is CASSPVGGGGPTDTQYF.

This clonotype was recorded a few times. V and J are TRBV7-3 and TRBJ2-1; D remains unclear. Germline CDR1 is SGHTA and CDR2 is FQGTGA. The V gene lost 5 bases and the J gene lost 9 bases, with 14 bases spanning the gap. The CDR3 consists of 13 residues. The CDR3 reads CASSTAPASEQFF. The CDR3 DNA is TGTGCCAGCAGCACCGCGCCGGCTAGTGAGCAGTTCTTC.

The gene calls are TRBV2 and TRBJ1-5; D ambiguous. The V gene lost 2 bases and the J gene lost 9 bases, with 11 bases spanning the gap. The germline gives CDR1 SNHLY, CDR2 FYNNEI. This CDR3 is built from 13 residues. CDR3: CASSESLGGPQHF. The DNA for the CDR3 is TGTGCCAGCAGTGAAAGTCTGGGAGGGCCCCAGCATTTT.